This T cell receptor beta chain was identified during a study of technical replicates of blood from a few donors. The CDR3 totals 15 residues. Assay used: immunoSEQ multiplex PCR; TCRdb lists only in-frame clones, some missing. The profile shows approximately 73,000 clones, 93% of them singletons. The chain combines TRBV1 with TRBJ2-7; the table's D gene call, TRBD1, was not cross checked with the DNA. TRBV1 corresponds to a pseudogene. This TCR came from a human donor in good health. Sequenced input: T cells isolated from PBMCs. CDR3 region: CTSSLRQEPTYEQYF. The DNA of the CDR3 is TGCACCAGCAGCTTAAGACAGGAACCAACCTACGAGCAGTACTTC.